This T cell receptor (beta chain) was retrieved from a study of T cells after yellow fever vaccination. In the study overall: The fractions with low cell numbers were processed using SMART-Seq v4 Ultra Low Input. Study-wide results and caveats: Highly abundant clonotypes carried over from the bulk population could end up in FACS-sorted repertoires as contaminants.

This clonotype was picked up many times. Its antigen is undetermined. Per the germline V gene, CDR1 is LNHDA and CDR2 is SQIVND (reference sequence). The CDR3 spans 16 residues. Deletions cut 3 bases from V and 2 bases from J, with 14 bases between. Synthesis of TCR cDNA relied on 5'RACE template switching, which attached a universal primer site and UMIs. TCRdb ran MiXCR on the 5' RACE reads and lists one entry per CDR3 protein. The sample includes about 69,000 distinct CDR3 sequences, under 6.5% seen only once; the top ten take roughly 2.2%. The chain combines TRBV19 with TRBJ1-5, with a possible D match to TRBD1 (6 bases). The receptor was derived from a man younger than 30 who received the YFV17D yellow fever vaccine. The sequences come from CD4+ T cells sorted from PBMCs, collected less than 16 days after the first yellow fever vaccination. The chain's CDR3 is CASSMMPRGRNQPQHF. CDR3 nucleotides: TGTGCCAGTAGTATGATGCCCAGGGGTCGCAATCAGCCCCAGCATTTT. Supplemented by reference TRBV19 and TRBJ1-5, the full variable domain reads DGGITQSPKYLFRKEGQNVTLSCEQNLNHDAMYWYRQDPGQGLRLIYYSQIVNDFQKGDIAEGYSVSREKKESFPLTVTSAQKNPTAFYLCASSMMPRGRNQPQHFGDGTRLSIL.